This T cell receptor beta chain came from a study of cytomegalovirus exposure and HLA in healthy donors. Study-level findings and limits: One later analysis, an examination of the approximately 130 validation repertoires, found that first-cohort TCR clusters tended to co-occur in them.

On this clone itself: The antigen is undetermined.

TCRdb keeps only in-frame clones here, not all; method: immunoSEQ multiplex PCR. There are roughly 150,000 clones in the sample; roughly 90% occur only once, and around 2% lies in the top ten. The CDR3 is made up of 12 amino acids. Germline V CDR1 and CDR2: LNHDA, SQIVND (reference sequence). V gave up 7 bases and J gave up 7 bases; unmatched junction bases: 4. The J gene is TRBJ2-7, the V gene TRBV19; 10 nucleotides agree with TRBD2. The source is a young woman in good health and CMV-seronegative. The specimen was PBMCs. The CDR3 here is CASNERGGEQYF. CDR3 nucleotide sequence: TGTGCCAGTAATGAGCGGGGGGGTGAGCAGTACTTC.